Each of the 25 T cell receptor beta chains below was sequenced from the same sample in a study of cytomegalovirus exposure and HLA in healthy donors. PCR amplification relied on 60 Vbeta primers (plus 13 Jbeta primers). Profiling relied on immunoSEQ multiplex PCR, and the TCRdb table lists in-frame clones only, not all of them. Among about 170,000 clones listed, 73% were seen once. The sample comprised PBMCs. The receptors stem from a woman under 30 in good health and CMV-seropositive.

The chain is built from TRBV28 and TRBJ2-2, with 9 positions matching TRBD2. In germline, CDR1 is MDHEN, CDR2 SYDVKM. This CDR3 contains 15 residues. With V trimmed by 6 bases and J by 4 bases, 6 bases remained unmatched. The CDR3 coding sequence is TGTGCCAGCAGCGGCGGGGGGGCAGGCACCGGGGAGCTGTTTTTT. Translated, it gives CASSGGGAGTGELFF.

The chain has TRBV5-1 and TRBJ1-2; D gene unclear. The CDR3 length is 15 residues. Germline V gene data show CDR1 as SGHRS and CDR2 as YFSETQ. V lost 0 bases, J lost 4 bases, and 13 bases lay in between. The CDR3 is CASSLEVGSIYGYTF. The CDR3 DNA follows: TGCGCCAGCAGCTTGGAGGTAGGGAGTATCTATGGCTACACCTTC.

CDR3 sequence: CASSLPATGNYEQYF. The CDR3 DNA sequence: TGTGCCAGCAGCTTGCCTGCAACAGGGAACTACGAGCAGTACTTC. The J gene is TRBJ2-7, the V gene TRBV5-6, with TRBD1 as a possible D gene (6 bases). Germline lookup yields CDR1 SGHDT and CDR2 YYEEEE. This CDR3 is built from 15 residues. The V gene lost 1 base and the J gene lost 3 bases, with 14 bases spanning the gap.

This clone was recorded a few times. V is TRBV7-2 and J is TRBJ2-7; 10 nucleotides align to TRBD2. The J segment lost 3 bases and the V segment lost 3 bases, leaving 5 bases of the junction unmatched. The germline gives CDR1 SGHTA, CDR2 FQGNSA. The CDR3 has 15 residues. The CDR3 protein is CASSFLAGESYEQYF. CDR3 bases: TGTGCCAGCAGCTTCCTAGCGGGGGAGAGCTACGAGCAGTACTTC.

This clone was counted between two and nine times. This chain links TRBV10-3 with TRBJ1-1; 8 nucleotides match TRBD1. Germline V lookup: CDR1 ENHRY, CDR2 SYGVKD. Trimming at V came to 6 bases and at J to 11 bases, leaving 17 bases not matched to a gene. This CDR3 contains 15 residues. The CDR3 region has the DNA TGTGCCATCAGGGGAGGGCAGGGGGCGGCTCTGACCGCTTTCTTT. This encodes CAIRGGQGAALTAFF.

The gene calls are TRBV4-3 and TRBJ2-7, with a possible D match to TRBD1 (5 bases). Germline assignment: CDR1 LGHNA and CDR2 YSLEER. The CDR3 contains 16 residues. V was cut by 2 bases and J by 0 bases, with 14 bases left in between. The CDR3 loop reads CASSQSGHASSYEQYF. The CDR3 region has the DNA TGCGCCAGCAGCCAAAGTGGACACGCTAGCTCCTACGAGCAGTACTTC.

The genes are TRBV9 and TRBJ2-2; 11 bases are a match to TRBD2. V shed 0 bases, J shed 3 bases, and the junction held 10 bases outside the gene matches. The length of the CDR3 is 19 residues. Germline CDR1 SGDLS, CDR2 YYNGEE. The CDR3 DNA follows: TGTGCCAGCAGCGTAGGAGCCCCTACTAGCGGGGGACACACCGGGGAGCTGTTTTTT. This encodes CASSVGAPTSGGHTGELFF.

The chain couples TRBV5-5 to TRBJ2-3, with TRBD1 identical over 8 bases. Germline CDR1 SGHKS, CDR2 YYEKEE (reference sequence). The CDR3 sequence is 15 residues long. With V trimmed by 4 bases and J by 0 bases, 4 bases remained unmatched. The CDR3 coding sequence is TGTGCCAGCAGCCGTACAGGGGGGAGCACAGATACGCAGTATTTT. It translates to CASSRTGGSTDTQYF.

The V call is TRBV5-6, the J call TRBJ1-1; maybe TRBD1 (6 bases). The V gene's germline CDR1 is SGHDT and CDR2 YYEEEE. V was trimmed by 5 bases and J by 0 bases, leaving 20 bases between them. The CDR3 spans 17 residues. CDR3: CASSLWGWGLMNTEAFF. For the CDR3, the DNA is TGTGCCAGCAGTCTGTGGGGGTGGGGGCTAATGAACACTGAAGCTTTCTTT.

This clone was found a few times. The chain employs TRBV4-2 and TRBJ1-5, with D uncertain. Deletions cut 0 bases from V and 1 base from J, with 13 bases between. The CDR3 has 17 residues. Germline-derived CDR1 and CDR2 are LGHNA and YNFKEQ. The CDR3 DNA reads as TGTGCCAGCAGCCAAGATCTCGAGGGAGTGAGCAATCAGCCCCAGCATTTT. Its protein product is CASSQDLEGVSNQPQHF.

The chain has TRBV11-1 and TRBJ2-5; D perhaps matches TRBD2 (6 bases). CDR1 SGHAT and CDR2 FQDESV come from the germline V gene (reference sequence). The CDR3 covers 14 residues. The germline V and J ends were trimmed by 6 bases and 2 bases, with 13 bases remaining between them. CDR3 nucleotide sequence: TGTGCCAGCAGTATAGACGGGGGTCAAGAGACCCAGTACTTC. This translates into CASSIDGGQETQYF.

The CDR3 DNA reads as TGTGCCACCAGCAGAGATGGGGGGTCCCTAGAGACCCAGTACTTC. This encodes CATSRDGGSLETQYF. The V gene is TRBV15, the J gene TRBJ2-5, with D possibly TRBD2 on 6 matching bases. Germline V gene sequence: CDR1 LNHNV, CDR2 YYDKDF (reference sequence). V dropped 0 bases and J dropped 4 bases, with 12 bases sitting between them. The CDR3 sequence is 15 residues long.

The chain carries TRBV2 and TRBJ2-1; 9 nucleotides line up with TRBD1. The V gene's germline CDR1 is SNHLY and CDR2 FYNNEI. This CDR3 is built from 15 residues. V shed 4 bases, J shed 8 bases, and the junction held 9 bases outside the gene matches. In DNA form, the CDR3 reads TGTGCCAGCAGTGGGGGACAGGGAATACATCATGAGCAGTTCTTC. It translates to CASSGGQGIHHEQFF.

The chain uses TRBV29-1 and TRBJ2-3; 10 bases are shared with TRBD2. Germline assignment: CDR1 SQVTM and CDR2 ANQGSEA. Germline trimming cut 2 bases from V and 6 bases from J; bases unmatched to any gene: 11. The CDR3 is 16 residues long. The CDR3 here is CSVEFGLAGVGDTQYF. Here the CDR3 DNA reads TGCAGCGTTGAATTTGGGCTAGCGGGGGTCGGGGATACGCAGTATTTT.

The count of this clone is one. The chain recombines TRBV4-3 with TRBJ1-2; tentatively, D is TRBD1 (6 bases). The CDR3 is made up of 14 amino acids. V was cut by 4 bases and J by 7 bases, with 16 bases left in between. Germline assignment: CDR1 LGHNA and CDR2 YSLEER. The CDR3 nucleotides read TGCGCCAGCAGCCGTCACAGGGATGGGCTTGGCTACACCTTC. Its protein product is CASSRHRDGLGYTF.

The CDR3 coding sequence is TGTGCCAGCAGCTCGAACGTGGGGGCTCCTTACAATGAGCAGTTCTTC. Translated, it gives CASSSNVGAPYNEQFF. V gene TRBV7-6 combines with J gene TRBJ2-1; possible D gene TRBD1, 6 bases. The CDR3 is 16 amino acids. Trimming removed 4 bases at V and 4 bases at J, with 17 bases between. From germline, CDR1 is SGHVS and CDR2 FNYEAQ.

This chain links TRBV19 with TRBJ1-2; TRBD1 aligns across 9 bases. CDR1 is LNHDA, CDR2 SQIVND, per germline (reference sequence). The CDR3 contains 13 residues. V shed 4 bases, J shed 8 bases, and the junction held 5 bases outside the gene matches. CDR3 nucleotides: TGTGCCAGTAGTACACAGGGGGCGGACGGCTACACCTTC. Translated: CASSTQGADGYTF.

This chain uses TRBV9 with TRBJ2-5, with 8 bases aligning to TRBD2. The J segment lost 3 bases and the V segment lost 2 bases, leaving 3 bases of the junction unmatched. This CDR3 comprises 14 residues. Germline CDR1 reads SGDLS; CDR2 reads YYNGEE. The CDR3 sequence is CASSVGTREETQYF. As DNA, the CDR3 is TGTGCCAGCAGCGTGGGGACTAGAGAAGAGACCCAGTACTTC.

The rearrangement links TRBV10-3 to TRBJ1-2; TRBD1 might be the D (5 bases). V was clipped by 7 bases and J by 7 bases, with 19 bases between them. Germline V gene sequence: CDR1 ENHRY, CDR2 SYGVKD. The CDR3 has 14 residues. The CDR3 DNA reads as TGTGCCATCACCGGAGGGATAGGGGTGTTTGGCTACACCTTC. Amino acids: CAITGGIGVFGYTF.

J is TRBJ1-1 and V is TRBV7-9; 8 nucleotides match TRBD1. The V gene's germline CDR1 is SEHNR and CDR2 FQNEAQ (reference sequence). The J segment lost 3 bases and the V segment lost 5 bases, leaving 5 bases of the junction unmatched. The CDR3 length is 14 residues. The CDR3 nucleotides read TGTGCCAGCAGCGGTGAGACAGGGGACACTGAAGCTTTCTTT. Its translation: CASSGETGDTEAFF.

The V call is TRBV2, the J call TRBJ1-2, with 11 bases aligning to TRBD1. Germline V CDR1 and CDR2: SNHLY, FYNNEI. V lost 6 bases, J lost 5 bases, and 5 bases stayed unmatched. This CDR3 is built from 14 residues. For the CDR3, the DNA is TGTGCCAGCAGAGGAGGGACAGGGGGGTATGGCTACACCTTC. It codes for CASRGGTGGYGYTF.

The V call is TRBV10-3, the J call TRBJ1-6; 10 bases fit TRBD1. The CDR3 extends over 14 amino acids. CDR1 and CDR2 from the germline V gene are ENHRY and SYGVKD. Germline trimming cut 4 bases from V and 8 bases from J; bases unmatched to any gene: 2. CDR3 in amino acids: CAISGTGGDSPLHF. The CDR3 coding sequence is TGTGCCATCAGTGGGACAGGGGGAGATTCACCCCTCCACTTT.

This clone has a handful of counts. J is TRBJ1-2 and V is TRBV7-9; 9 bases are shared with TRBD1. The CDR3 loop spans 15 amino acids. Germline CDR1 and CDR2: SEHNR and FQNEAQ (reference sequence). Trimming cost V 4 bases and J 5 bases; bases outside gene matches: 8. This CDR3 reads CASSSPGQGRYGYTF. The DNA for the CDR3 is TGTGCCAGCAGCTCACCGGGACAGGGACGTTATGGCTACACCTTC.

The J gene is TRBJ1-3, the V gene TRBV9; a possible D gene is TRBD1 (5 bases). Germline CDR1 SGDLS, CDR2 YYNGEE. Deletions cut 3 bases from V and 4 bases from J, with 11 bases between. This CDR3 region has 14 residues. DNA of the CDR3: TGTGCCAGCAGCGGCGGGGGTTCGGGAAACACCATATATTTT. Amino acid sequence: CASSGGGSGNTIYF.

The CDR3 coding sequence is TGTGCCACCAGCAGACGACAGGGTTGGGGCAATCAGCCCCAGCATTTT. This translates into CATSRRQGWGNQPQHF. This chain connects TRBV15 to TRBJ1-5, with 7 bases that match TRBD1. Germline values: CDR1 LNHNV, CDR2 YYDKDF (reference sequence). V dropped 2 bases and J dropped 2; count of bases not matched to a gene: 6. The CDR3 totals 16 residues. The variable domain in full, completed from reference TRBV15 and TRBJ1-5, reads DAMVIQNPRYQVTQFGKPVTLSCSQTLNHNVMYWYQQKSSQAPKLLFHYYDKDFNNEADTPDNFQSRRPNTSFCFLDIRSPGLGDTAMYLCATSRRQGWGNQPQHFGDGTRLSIL.